This T cell receptor (beta chain) stems from a study of blood T cell repertoires in COVID-19. As for the study in general: Sites across the United States, Italy and Spain contributed samples from acute and convalescent COVID-19.

Here immunoSEQ multiplex PCR was the method, and the copy in TCRdb shows in-frame clones only, minus some. The data show about 250,000 clones, roughly 85% seen once. After removal of 2 bases from V and 0 bases from J, the junction contained 5 bases not matched to a gene. The CDR3 covers 16 residues. Germline CDR1 MNHEY, CDR2 SVGAGI. The source material was PBMCs or T cells enriched from blood (not recorded which). This sequence was found in a woman aged 50 to 60 with acute COVID-19. The chain combines TRBV6-5 with TRBJ1-1; 8 nucleotides line up with TRBD1. The CDR3 reads CASSYDDRGVNTEAFF. The CDR3 bases are TGTGCCAGCAGTTACGACGACAGGGGCGTGAACACTGAAGCTTTCTTT.